Here is one TCR beta chain with its context. Antigen: not known. This entry comes from a study of cytomegalovirus exposure and HLA in healthy donors. Regarding the study as a whole: What a later analysis reportedly showed was that an Asian-associated ancestry cluster had fewer N-insertions than the approximately 700-donor mean.

The PCR was carried out with 60 Vbeta primers and 13 Jbeta primers. Generated by immunoSEQ multiplex PCR, the TCRdb table keeps only in-frame clones and is missing some. Of approximately 140,000 clones listed, about 74% are singletons. Germline CDR1 MNHNS, CDR2 SASEGT. The V and J ends lost 8 bases and 0 bases respectively, with 11 bases between them. The CDR3 is made up of 13 amino acids. Material: PBMCs. The clonotype comes from a woman between 50 and 59 years old in good health and CMV-seronegative. V and J are TRBV6-1 and TRBJ2-7, with a possible D match to TRBD1 (6 bases). CDR3: CASEGTSSYEQYF. As DNA, the CDR3 is TGTGCCAGCGAGGGGACATCCTCCTACGAGCAGTACTTC.